This T cell receptor beta chain was obtained from a study of shared clonotypes between healthy human individuals. After removal of 3 bases from V and 5 bases from J, the junction contained 10 bases not matched to a gene. Germline CDR1 is SGHNT and CDR2 is YYREEE (reference sequence). This CDR3 comprises 15 residues. Naive CD8 populations comprised CD45RO-negative cells positively selected for CCR7, excluding terminally differentiated effector memory CD45RA+ cells. Produced via immunoSEQ multiplex PCR; TCRdb's table is partial and in-frame only. The data hold over 2,000,000 clones, with 93% observed a single time.

Sequences were obtained from naive CD8+ T cells from PBMCs. The rearrangement uses TRBV5-4 and TRBJ2-5; 7 positions match TRBD2. The sequence derives from a man aged 18 to 35 in good health. Some clones in this sample may be carry-over from other donors' samples. CDR3 bases: TGTGCCAGCAGCTCCCCGACTAGCTTAGGGGAGACCCAGTACTTC. This sequence encodes CASSSPTSLGETQYF.